The present entry profiles one TCR beta chain with its context. Only in-frame clones appear in the TCRdb table, and some are missing; sequencing was by immunoSEQ multiplex PCR. The sample has some 150,000 clones, just over 85% seen once; the top ten hold over 4.5%. CDR3 length equals 11 residues. Germline CDR1 MNHEY, CDR2 SVGAGI. Trimming took off 0 bases at V and 9 bases at J, with 5 bases between the two ends. These data originate in a study of T cell responses to AZD1222 COVID-19 vaccine. The source of this sequence is an adult who received the AZD1222 COVID-19 vaccine. The chain is built from TRBV6-5 and TRBJ1-1; D is undetermined. The sample here was peripheral blood, taken 28 days after the second AZD1222 dose. CDR3 amino acids: CASSYSTQAFF. DNA for the CDR3: TGTGCCAGCAGTTACTCTACCCAAGCTTTCTTT.